This TCR beta chain was recorded in a study of cytomegalovirus exposure and HLA in healthy donors. Germline assignment: CDR1 LNHDA and CDR2 SQIVND (reference sequence). The length of the CDR3 is 12 residues. V was pared by 7 bases and J by 3 bases, with 6 bases between. PCR used 60 Vbeta primers and 13 Jbeta primers. TCRdb's table, derived via immunoSEQ multiplex PCR, lists solely in-frame clones and lacks some. The top ten hold over 0.95% of the sample, which has 110,000 to 150,000 clones, around 80% seen once. This TCR came from a female donor in good health and CMV-seronegative. The rearrangement uses TRBV19 and TRBJ2-2; unclear D gene. The sample taken for sequencing was PBMCs. The CDR3 DNA reads as TGTGCCAGTACTCACTACACCGGGGAGCTGTTTTTT. Amino acids: CASTHYTGELFF.